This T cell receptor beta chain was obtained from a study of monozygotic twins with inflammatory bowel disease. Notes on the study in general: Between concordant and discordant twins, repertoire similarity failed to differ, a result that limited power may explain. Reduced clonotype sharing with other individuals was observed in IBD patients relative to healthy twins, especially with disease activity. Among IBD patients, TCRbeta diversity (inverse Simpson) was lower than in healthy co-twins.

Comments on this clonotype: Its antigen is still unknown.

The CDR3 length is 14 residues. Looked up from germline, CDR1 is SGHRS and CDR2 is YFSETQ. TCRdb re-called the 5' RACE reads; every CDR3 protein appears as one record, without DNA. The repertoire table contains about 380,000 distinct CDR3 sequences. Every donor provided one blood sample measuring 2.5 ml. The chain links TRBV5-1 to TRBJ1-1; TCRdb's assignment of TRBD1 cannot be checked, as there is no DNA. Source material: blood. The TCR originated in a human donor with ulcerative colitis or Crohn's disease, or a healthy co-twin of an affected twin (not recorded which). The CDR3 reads CASSGGGDGTEAFF. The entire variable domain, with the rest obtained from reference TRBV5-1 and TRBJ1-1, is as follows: KAGVTQTPRYLIKTRGQQVTLSCSPISGHRSVSWYQQTPGQGLQFLFEYFSETQRNKGNFPGRFSGRQFSNSRSEMNVSTLELGDSALYLCASSGGGDGTEAFFGQGTRLTVV.